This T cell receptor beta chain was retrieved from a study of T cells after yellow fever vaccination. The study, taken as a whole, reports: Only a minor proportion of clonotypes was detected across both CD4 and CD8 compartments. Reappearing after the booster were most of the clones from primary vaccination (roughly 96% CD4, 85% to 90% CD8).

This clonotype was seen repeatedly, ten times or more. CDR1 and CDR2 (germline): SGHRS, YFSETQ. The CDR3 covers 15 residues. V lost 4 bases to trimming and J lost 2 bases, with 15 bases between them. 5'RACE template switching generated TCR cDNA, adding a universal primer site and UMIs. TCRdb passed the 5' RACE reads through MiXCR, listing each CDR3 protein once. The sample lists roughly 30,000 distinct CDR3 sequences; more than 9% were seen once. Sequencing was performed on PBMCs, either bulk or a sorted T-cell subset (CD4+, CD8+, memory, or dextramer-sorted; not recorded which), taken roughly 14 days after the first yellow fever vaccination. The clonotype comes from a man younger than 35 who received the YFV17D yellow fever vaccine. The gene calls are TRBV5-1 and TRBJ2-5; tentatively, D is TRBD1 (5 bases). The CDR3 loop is CASSSPRAAQETQYF. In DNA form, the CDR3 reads TGCGCCAGCAGCAGCCCCAGGGCGGCTCAAGAGACCCAGTACTTC.